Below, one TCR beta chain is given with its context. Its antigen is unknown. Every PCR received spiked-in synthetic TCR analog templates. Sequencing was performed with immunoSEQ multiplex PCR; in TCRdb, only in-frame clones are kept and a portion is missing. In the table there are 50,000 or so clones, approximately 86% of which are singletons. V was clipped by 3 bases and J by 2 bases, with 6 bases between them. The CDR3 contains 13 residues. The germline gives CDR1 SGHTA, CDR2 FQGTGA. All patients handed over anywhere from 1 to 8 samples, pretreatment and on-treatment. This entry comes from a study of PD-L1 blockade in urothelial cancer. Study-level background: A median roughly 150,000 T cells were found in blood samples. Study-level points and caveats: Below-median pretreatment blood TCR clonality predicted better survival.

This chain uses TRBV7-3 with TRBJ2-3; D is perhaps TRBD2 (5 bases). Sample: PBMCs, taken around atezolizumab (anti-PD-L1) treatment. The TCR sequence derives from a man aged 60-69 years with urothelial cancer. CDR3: CASSFDYTDTQYF. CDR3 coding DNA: TGTGCCAGCAGCTTCGACTACACAGATACGCAGTATTTT.